The 16 T cell receptor beta chains presented below share a single source sample, sequenced in a study of T cell responses to AZD1222 COVID-19 vaccine. Sequencing used immunoSEQ multiplex PCR; TCRdb keeps in-frame clones, though not all of them. The repertoire holds about 100,000 clones, approximately 90% seen once, with 1.8% in the top ten. The sample here was peripheral blood, taken on day 0 of AZD1222 vaccination. Receptors originate from an adult in good health.

V usage is TRBV9 and J usage is TRBJ2-7; D possibly uses TRBD1 or TRBD2 (5 bases each). V was cut by 6 bases and J by 3 bases, with 16 bases left in between. The germline V gene encodes CDR1 SGDLS and CDR2 YYNGEE. This CDR3 comprises 14 residues. CDR3 sequence (DNA): TGTGCCAGCACCCCGGGGCCGGCGGGCTACGAGCAGTACTTC. Protein: CASTPGPAGYEQYF.

This chain links TRBV28 with TRBJ2-5; 7 nucleotides match TRBD1. The CDR3 length is 14 residues. Germline V lookup: CDR1 MDHEN, CDR2 SYDVKM. V lost 5 bases, J lost 3 bases, and 6 bases stayed unmatched. The CDR3 loop is CASSQGGVEETQYF. The CDR3 nucleotides read TGTGCCAGCAGTCAAGGGGGCGTGGAAGAGACCCAGTACTTC.

This clone was seen once. The chain has TRBV28 and TRBJ1-6; D perhaps matches TRBD1 (6 bases). The CDR3 loop spans 15 amino acids. Germline CDR1 MDHEN, CDR2 SYDVKM. V was clipped by 8 bases and J by 4 bases, with 15 bases between them. Written as DNA, the CDR3 is TGTGCCAGCGTCCGGGCGCAGGGGTATAATTCACCCCTCCACTTT. Residues: CASVRAQGYNSPLHF.

On this clone itself: The sample carries other DNA sequences with the same CDR3. The V call is TRBV5-1, the J call TRBJ2-1; D possibly corresponds to TRBD1 (6 bases). Trimming removed 0 bases from V and 1 base from J, with 8 bases in between. CDR3 size: 15 residues. Per germline, CDR1 SGHRS and CDR2 YFSETQ. CDR3 sequence reads: CASSLGQGSYNEQFF. The CDR3 DNA follows: TGCGCCAGCAGCTTGGGGCAGGGGTCCTACAATGAGCAGTTCTTC.

The CDR3 DNA reads TGTGCCAGCTCACGTCGCCCGGTGGCTGGAAACACCATATATTTT. It codes for CASSRRPVAGNTIYF. The chain combines TRBV18 with TRBJ1-3; no definite D call. The CDR3 has 15 residues. Trimming removed 4 bases at V and 2 bases at J, with 12 bases between. Looked up from germline, CDR1 is KGHSH and CDR2 is LQKENI.

The chain has TRBV5-1 and TRBJ2-5, with 7 bases fitting TRBD1. There are 14 residues in the CDR3. From germline, CDR1 is SGHRS and CDR2 YFSETQ. J gave up 1 base and V 4 bases, and 4 bases lay outside the gene matches. The CDR3 sequence: CASSMGQRQETQYF. CDR3 DNA sequence: TGCGCCAGCAGCATGGGACAGCGCCAAGAGACCCAGTACTTC.

The chain has TRBV11-2 and TRBJ2-1; 8 bases line up with TRBD1. The germline gives CDR1 SGHAT, CDR2 FQNNGV. Trimming at V came to 2 bases and at J to 2 bases, leaving 11 bases not matched to a gene. This CDR3 region has 18 residues. The DNA of the CDR3 is TGTGCCAGCAGCTTAAGGCCGCTGGGACAGGAACCCTACAATGAGCAGTTCTTC. It is translated as CASSLRPLGQEPYNEQFF.

The chain links TRBV28 to TRBJ1-3; 8 nucleotides agree with TRBD1. This CDR3 region has 15 residues. Looked up from germline, CDR1 is MDHEN and CDR2 is SYDVKM. Trimming cost V 3 bases and J 4 bases; bases outside gene matches: 5. The CDR3, as DNA: TGTGCCAGCAGTTTTTCAGGGGGCCGGGGAAACACCATATATTTT. Protein: CASSFSGGRGNTIYF.

The J gene is TRBJ1-1, the V gene TRBV4-3; D ambiguous. V was clipped by 0 bases and J by 0 bases, with 20 bases between them. Germline CDR1 and CDR2: LGHNA and YSLEER. This CDR3 comprises 19 residues. Here the CDR3 reads CASSQDLDVFTELNTEAFF. The CDR3 bases are TGCGCCAGCAGCCAAGATCTGGATGTTTTCACGGAGTTGAACACTGAAGCTTTCTTT.

The chain links TRBV6-6 to TRBJ1-3, with a possible D match to TRBD1 (5 bases). Per germline, CDR1 MNHNY and CDR2 SVGAGI (reference sequence). The length of the CDR3 is 15 residues. The V gene lost 2 bases and the J gene lost 1 base, with 9 bases spanning the gap. The CDR3 DNA reads TGTGCCAGCAGTTACCAAGCAGGGTCTGGAAACACCATATATTTT. Residues: CASSYQAGSGNTIYF.

The chain links TRBV5-8 to TRBJ2-3; D is unresolved. V lost 3 bases and J 2 bases, leaving 13 bases between the germline ends. CDR3 length: 15 residues. The germline gives CDR1 SGHTS, CDR2 YDEGEE. CDR3 amino acids: CASSSSSVYTDTQYF. Here the CDR3 DNA reads TGTGCCAGCAGCTCCTCCAGCGTATACACAGATACGCAGTATTTT.

The genes are TRBV5-4 and TRBJ1-1; 10 bases are a match to TRBD1. The ends lost 5 bases at V and 5 bases at J; junction bases unmatched: 6. Germline values: CDR1 SGHNT, CDR2 YYREEE (reference sequence). The CDR3 contains 14 residues. The CDR3 reads CASSPWTGGTEAFF. The CDR3 DNA reads as TGTGCCAGCAGTCCCTGGACAGGGGGAACTGAAGCTTTCTTT. The variable domain in full, completed from reference TRBV5-4 and TRBJ1-1, reads ETGVTQSPTHLIKTRGQQVTLRCSSQSGHNTVSWYQQALGQGPQFIFQYYREEENGRGNFPPRFSGLQFPNYSSELNVNALELDDSALYLCASSPWTGGTEAFFGQGTRLTVV.

CDR3 sequence reads: CASSLAGAQGSPLHF. CDR3 DNA: TGTGCCAGCAGCTTGGCGGGGGCGCAAGGGTCACCCCTCCACTTT. The rearrangement links TRBV5-4 to TRBJ1-6; TRBD1 is a possible D gene (6 bases). Trimming stripped 0 bases from V and 10 bases from J, with 14 bases between. The germline CDR1 and CDR2 sequences are SGHNT and YYREEE (reference sequence). There are 15 residues in the CDR3.

The chain employs TRBV16 and TRBJ1-2; maybe TRBD1 (6 bases). Germline V gives CDR1 KGHSY, CDR2 FQNENV. Deletions cut 2 bases from V and 3 bases from J, with 10 bases between. The CDR3 totals 14 residues. The CDR3 loop is CASSQQQGDYGYTF. DNA of the CDR3: TGTGCCAGCAGCCAACAACAGGGAGACTATGGCTACACCTTC.

V gene TRBV18 combines with J gene TRBJ2-7; D is perhaps TRBD1 (6 bases). V dropped 6 bases and J dropped 4 bases, with 16 bases sitting between them. The germline V gene has CDR1 KGHSH and CDR2 LQKENI. This CDR3 comprises 14 residues. The CDR3 region is CASSGQRGAYEQYF. The DNA for the CDR3 is TGTGCCAGCTCCGGACAGAGAGGGGCTTACGAGCAGTACTTC.

The chain has TRBV19 and TRBJ1-1, with D hard to call. The V end was cut by 4 bases, the J end by 3 bases, with 18 bases between. Germline CDR1 is LNHDA and CDR2 is SQIVND (reference sequence). CDR3 length equals 16 residues. The CDR3 bases are TGTGCCAGTAGTACCCACACCGACATGGTGGACACTGAAGCTTTCTTT. Its protein is CASSTHTDMVDTEAFF.